These T cell receptor beta chains were read from a single sample in a study of blood T cell repertoires in COVID-19. Clones were sequenced by immunoSEQ multiplex PCR, and TCRdb holds only the in-frame ones, with some missing. The sample lists about 87,000 clones; roughly 80% were seen once. The specimen was peripheral blood. These receptors were collected from a woman between 45 and 60 years old with acute or convalescent COVID-19. Each CDR3 is given with its conserved first and last residue. The order of the fields is V gene, CDR3 length, J gene, D gene, clone size, CDR3 DNA, CDR3 protein. D genes are given only for firm matches. Size tells how often a clone was seen (once, few, many) or the class of an expanded clone, and some rows leave it out.

TRBV6-2/TRBV6-3	19	TRBJ2-1	TRBD2	-	TGTGCCAGCAGTCCCGCGGCTCGTACGGGACTAGCGGGGGGCCATGAGCAGTTCTTC	CASSPAARTGLAGGHEQFF
TRBV7-3	14	TRBJ2-3	TRBD2	once	TGCGCCAGCCGCCGGGGGGGGAACACAGATACGCAGTATTTT	CASRRGGNTDTQYF
TRBV6-6	14	TRBJ2-4	-	-	TGTGCCAGCACCTCACTAGCAGCCAAAAACATTCAGTACTTC	CASTSLAAKNIQYF
TRBV20-1	11	TRBJ2-1	TRBD2	-	TGCAGACCCGGGGGGGGCAATGAGCAGTTCTTC	CRPGGGNEQFF
TRBV2	12	TRBJ1-2	TRBD1	few	TGTGCCAGCACTGGGACAGACTATGGCTACACCTTC	CASTGTDYGYTF
TRBV2	14	TRBJ2-2	TRBD2	-	TGTGCCAGCAGCAGACTAGCGTATACCGGGGAGCTGTTTTTT	CASSRLAYTGELFF
TRBV13	15	TRBJ2-7	TRBD1	-	TGTGCCAGCAGCCCCACGAAGACAGGGTCTTACGAGCAGTACTTC	CASSPTKTGSYEQYF
TRBV6-5	13	TRBJ2-7	TRBD1	-	TGTGCCAGCATAGGGACAGGGCTTCGCGAGCAGTACTTC	CASIGTGLREQYF
TRBV19	15	TRBJ2-2	-	-	TGTGCCAGCCATGTCTTAGGGGGAGCCACCGGGGAGCTGTTTTTT	CASHVLGGATGELFF
TRBV7-8	15	TRBJ1-2	TRBD1	-	TGTGCCAGCAGCTTAGCCGGGACAGGGGGCAATGGCTACACCTTC	CASSLAGTGGNGYTF
TRBV2	14	TRBJ1-5	-	few	TGTGCCAGCAGGTTACAGGTGGGGCATCAGCCCCAGCATTTT	CASRLQVGHQPQHF
TRBV19	15	TRBJ2-2	-	-	TGTGCCAGTAGTATCGGCAGTAGGGGTGTCGGGGAGCTGTTTTTT	CASSIGSRGVGELFF
TRBV12-3/TRBV12-4	13	TRBJ1-1	-	-	TGTGCCAGCACCGGGGGGCGCGTCGCTGAAGCTTTCTTT	CASTGGRVAEAFF
TRBV5-1	13	TRBJ2-3	-	-	TGCGCCAGCAGCTCCCAGGGCATAGATACGCAGTATTTT	CASSSQGIDTQYF
TRBV5-1	14	TRBJ1-6	-	-	TGCGCCAGCAGCTTGGAACAGCCTAATTCACCCCTCCACTTT	CASSLEQPNSPLHF
TRBV10-3	15	TRBJ1-1	-	-	TGTGCCATCAGTGAGGGAACAGGCTTGAACACTGAAGCTTTCTTT	CAISEGTGLNTEAFF
TRBV9	13	TRBJ1-1	-	-	TGTGCCAGCAGCGTGACAGGGAACACTGAAGCTTTCTTT	CASSVTGNTEAFF
TRBV11-2	13	TRBJ2-2	-	few	TGTGCCAGCAGCTTAGAACCAGCCGGGGAGCTGTTTTTT	CASSLEPAGELFF
TRBV19	15	TRBJ1-1	-	-	TGTGCCAGTAGTGCGAGCCCCCTCCCGCACACTGAAGCTTTCTTT	CASSASPLPHTEAFF
TRBV27	13	TRBJ1-1	-	-	TGTGCCAGCAGTCTCAGGGGAAACACTGAAGCTTTCTTT	CASSLRGNTEAFF
TRBV29-1	13	TRBJ1-5	-	once	TGCAGCGTTGTTGAGGGCGCGGGCCAGCCCCAGCATTTT	CSVVEGAGQPQHF
TRBV2	15	TRBJ1-4	-	-	TGTGCCAGCAGTACCGGGGACATCGTTAATGAAAAACTGTTTTTT	CASSTGDIVNEKLFF
TRBV5-1	15	TRBJ1-1	-	once	TGCGCCAGCAGCTTGCAGGGGAGCGAGTACACTGAAGCTTTCTTT	CASSLQGSEYTEAFF
TRBV19	13	TRBJ1-1	-	-	TGTGCCAGTAGCCGGAGAGCGGGCACTGAAGCTTTCTTT	CASSRRAGTEAFF
TRBV14	12	TRBJ1-1	-	-	TGTGCCAGCAGCCAGCCGGCAGGGCGAGCTTTCTTT	CASSQPAGRAFF
TRBV14	16	TRBJ1-2	-	-	TGTGCCAGCAGCCAATCAAGAGGGAGAACTAACTATGGCTACACCTTC	CASSQSRGRTNYGYTF
TRBV6-5	15	TRBJ2-7	TRBD1	-	TGTGCCAGCACCTACGGGACAGGGACAATCTACGAGCAGTACTTC	CASTYGTGTIYEQYF
TRBV28	15	TRBJ1-4	-	-	TGTGCCAGCAGCCCTCAGGGATCTACTAATGAAAAACTGTTTTTT	CASSPQGSTNEKLFF
TRBV6-1	17	TRBJ1-6	-	-	TGTGCCAGCAGTGAATCAGGCCGTAGGTCCTATAATTCACCCCTCCACTTT	CASSESGRRSYNSPLHF
TRBV5-8	15	TRBJ1-5	-	-	TGTGCCAGCAGCTTGGGACAGTCCTTCAATCAGCCCCAGCATTTT	CASSLGQSFNQPQHF
TRBV5-6	13	TRBJ1-6	-	-	TGTGCCAGCAGCTTGGGCCTAGGTTCACCCCTCCACTTT	CASSLGLGSPLHF
TRBV6-6	14	TRBJ2-1	TRBD2	few	TGTGCCAGCTCGGGGGGGTCATCTTACAATGAGCAGTTCTTC	CASSGGSSYNEQFF
TRBV27	13	TRBJ1-2	-	few	TGTGCCAGCAGTTTTTTCGACAGCTATGGCTACACCTTC	CASSFFDSYGYTF
TRBV5-6	15	TRBJ1-2	TRBD1	-	TGTGCCAGCAGCTTGCCAGAGGACAGGGGTGATGGCTACACCTTC	CASSLPEDRGDGYTF
TRBV19	15	TRBJ2-2	TRBD1	-	TGTGCCAGCGACAGGGGACTCCTGAACACCGGGGAGCTGTTTTTT	CASDRGLLNTGELFF
TRBV27	15	TRBJ2-4	TRBD1	-	TGTGCCAGCAGCACACTGGACAGGGGGCCAAACATTCAGTACTTC	CASSTLDRGPNIQYF
TRBV4-1	16	TRBJ2-1	TRBD2	few	TGCGCCAGCAGCCAAGCTGGACTAGCGGGGACAAATGAGCAGTTCTTC	CASSQAGLAGTNEQFF
TRBV2	13	TRBJ1-6	TRBD1	-	TGTGCCAGCAGTGGGACAGGGGCCTCACCCCTCCACTTT	CASSGTGASPLHF
TRBV6-5	14	TRBJ2-7	TRBD1	-	TGTGCCAGCAGTACCGGGACAGGGGGTTACGAGCAGTACTTC	CASSTGTGGYEQYF
TRBV4-1	14	TRBJ2-7	-	-	TGCGCCAGCAGCCAAGATCAGGGGACCTACGAGCAGTACTTC	CASSQDQGTYEQYF
TRBV5-4	18	TRBJ2-6	TRBD1	-	TGTGCCAGCAGACTTAGCGGGACAGGGGGCGCTGGGGCCAACGTCCTGACTTTC	CASRLSGTGGAGANVLTF
TRBV28	16	TRBJ2-2	TRBD1	-	TGTGCCAGCAGGACCTCCGGGACAGGGCTTCATTTGGAGCTGTTTTTT	CASRTSGTGLHLELFF
TRBV6-5	14	TRBJ1-4	-	once	TGTGCCAGCAGGGGCTGGGGCAATAATGAAAAACTGTTTTTT	CASRGWGNNEKLFF
TRBV4-1	14	TRBJ1-1	-	once	TGCGCCAGCAGCCAAGATCCGGTGAACACTGAAGCTTTCTTT	CASSQDPVNTEAFF
TRBV7-9	16	TRBJ2-3	TRBD1	-	TGTGCCAGCAGCTACTGGGACAGGGCGATGGCAGATACGCAGTATTTT	CASSYWDRAMADTQYF
TRBV5-1	14	TRBJ1-1	TRBD1	-	TGCGCCAGCAGCTCGGGACAGCAGAACACTGAAGCTTTCTTT	CASSSGQQNTEAFF
TRBV2	13	TRBJ1-1	-	-	TGTGCCAGCAGCCACAGACCCAACACTGAAGCTTTCTTT	CASSHRPNTEAFF
TRBV20-1	15	TRBJ1-2	TRBD1	-	TGCAGTGCTAGTCAACAGGGGGACGGCGGCTATGGCTACACCTTC	CSASQQGDGGYGYTF
TRBV5-1	12	TRBJ1-1	TRBD1	-	TGCGCCAGCAGCTTGGAGGGGGCAGGAGCTTTCTTT	CASSLEGAGAFF
TRBV6-4	15	TRBJ1-2	TRBD1	-	TGTGCCAGCAGTCTACAACAGGGGGCTAACTATGGCTACACCTTC	CASSLQQGANYGYTF
TRBV18	16	TRBJ2-1	TRBD2	-	TGTGCCAGCTCACCAGGGATCAGCGGGGGGCAAGGTGAGCAGTTCTTC	CASSPGISGGQGEQFF
TRBV14	17	TRBJ1-3	-	once	TGTGCCAGCAGCCAGGTGTGGAATTCAGGAACTGGAAACACCATATATTTT	CASSQVWNSGTGNTIYF
TRBV29-1	14	TRBJ2-7	-	-	TGCAGCGTTGAAAAATCAGGCCCTTCCTACGAGCAGTACTTC	CSVEKSGPSYEQYF
TRBV10-2	15	TRBJ2-5	TRBD2	-	TGCGCCAGCAGCGGGACTAGCGGGTCCCGGGGGACCCAGTACTTC	CASSGTSGSRGTQYF
TRBV24-1	15	TRBJ1-5	TRBD1	-	TGTGCCACCAGTGATGGGACAGATAGCAATCAGCCCCAGCATTTT	CATSDGTDSNQPQHF